The rows below give T cell receptor beta chains drawn from one sample of a study of cytomegalovirus exposure and HLA in healthy donors. The method was immunoSEQ multiplex PCR; TCRdb's version includes in-frame clones alone and lacks a portion of them. The data contain 150,000 to 180,000 clones, 79% of them singletons. The sequencing sample was made of PBMCs. Source of these receptors: a man aged 30-40 years in good health and CMV-seropositive. CDR3s include the opening cysteine and the closing phenylalanine or tryptophan. Fields, in order: J gene, clone size, V gene, CDR3 protein. Clone size appears in some rows only: once, few, many, or a class for an expanded clone.

TRBJ2-7,-,TRBV21-1,CASKQVGGRGEQYF
TRBJ1-1,once,TRBV6-5,CASLGNRGTEAFF
TRBJ1-4,-,TRBV7-2,CASSFFRDRANEKLFF
TRBJ2-1,-,TRBV4-3,CASSHLTSGGADEQFF
TRBJ1-2,-,TRBV5-1,CAGSLRTWQDYGYTF
TRBJ1-2,-,TRBV7-3,CASSLTPGEFFNYGYTF
TRBJ1-2,-,TRBV25-1,CASSEFGTGENYGYTF
TRBJ2-7,few,TRBV27,CASSIAGRSYEQYF
TRBJ1-5,-,TRBV5-4,CASSLDGGTVNQPQHF
TRBJ1-1,-,TRBV21-1,CASSKVMNTEAFF
-,-,TRBV6-1,CASSEQTSQSYEQYF
TRBJ2-2,-,TRBV4-1,CASSRGEGSTGELFF
TRBJ2-1,-,TRBV15,CATSSGLLNEQFF
TRBJ2-2,-,TRBV9,CASSPQWGAGGHAGELFF
TRBJ2-3,-,TRBV9,CASSDGLAGDYTDTQYF
TRBJ1-1,-,TRBV19,CASSSGVRGDTEAFF
TRBJ2-7,-,TRBV5-1,CASSLAPGGTGEQYF
TRBJ1-5,few,TRBV19,CASSRDSINQPQHF
TRBJ2-2,-,TRBV4-2,CASSQGTFRTGNTGELFF
TRBJ2-6,once,TRBV7-9,CASSPGGAGANVLTF
TRBJ2-5,once,TRBV4-1,CASSQDWSGSIPRLETQYF
TRBJ2-1,-,TRBV27,CASSLWTGPNNEQFF
TRBJ1-3,-,TRBV28,CASSSGGSGNTIYF
TRBJ2-2,-,TRBV25-1,CASSDLGGGQFGGELFF
TRBJ2-1,few,TRBV6-1,CASTLTLRSYNEQFF
TRBJ2-3,few,TRBV10-1,CASRGLCTDTQYF
TRBJ2-1,-,TRBV30,CAWSPQGLVASEQFF
TRBJ1-5,-,TRBV6-4,CASSEIPGGNQPQHF
TRBJ2-2,-,TRBV4-1,CASSPRDRRAGELFF
TRBJ1-5,-,TRBV9,CASSYGQGASQPQHF
TRBJ1-4,-,TRBV12-5,CASGLTTTGGLFF
TRBJ2-1,-,TRBV15,CATSERDNEQFF
TRBJ1-5,-,TRBV7-2,CASISAGGQQPQHF
TRBJ2-7,-,TRBV13,CASSLAGESYEQYF
TRBJ2-1,once,TRBV6-4,CASSEGLAGHNEQFF
TRBJ1-2,-,TRBV5-6,CASSLAVTSGYTF
TRBJ2-7,few,TRBV7-2,CASSLGAGPTYEQYF